The 3 T cell receptor beta chains given below trace back to one sample, sequenced in a study of cytotoxic CD8 clonotypes in ibrutinib-treated CLL. Profiling relied on immunoSEQ multiplex PCR, and the TCRdb table lists in-frame clones only, not all of them. There are around 310,000 clones in the sample; 80% occur only once, and 6.7% lies in the top ten. The sample consisted of PBMCs, taken before ibrutinib treatment. These receptor sequences come from a human donor with chronic lymphocytic leukemia.

Regarding this clone: The same CDR3 also results from other DNA sequences found in this sample. This rearrangement joins TRBV7-2 to TRBJ2-6; unclear D gene. Per germline, CDR1 SGHTA and CDR2 FQGNSA. The V end was cut by 1 base, the J end by 2 bases, with 3 bases between. CDR3 length: 14 residues. The CDR3 sequence is CASSLGTGANVLTF. The CDR3 DNA reads TGTGCCAGCAGCTTAGGCACTGGGGCCAACGTCCTGACTTTC.

The chain uses TRBV18 and TRBJ1-5; D is uncertain. The CDR3 totals 14 residues. The V gene's germline CDR1 is KGHSH and CDR2 LQKENI. The V end lost 6 bases, the J end lost 5 bases, and 14 bases lay between the germline ends. The CDR3 sequence: CASSLSDGYQPQHF. The CDR3 DNA is TGTGCCAGCTCCCTGTCGGACGGTTATCAGCCCCAGCATTTT.

The chain couples TRBV19 to TRBJ2-7; D could derive from TRBD1 or TRBD2 (5 bases each). Per germline, CDR1 LNHDA and CDR2 SQIVND (reference sequence). There are 14 residues in the CDR3. V shed 5 bases and J shed 5 bases, with 16 bases lying between them. As DNA, the CDR3 is TGTGCCAGTAGTTGGACAACCGGGGAAAACGAGCAGTACTTC. It encodes CASSWTTGENEQYF.